Following are 2 T cell receptor beta chains from one sample sequenced in a study of cytomegalovirus exposure and HLA in healthy donors. The primer mix had 60 Vbeta and 13 Jbeta primers. Produced via immunoSEQ multiplex PCR; TCRdb's table is partial and in-frame only. Found here are fewer than 200,000 clones, 75% to 90% of them singletons; the top ten hold 1.6%. Source material: PBMCs. These receptors were collected from a man aged 50 to 59 in good health and CMV-seronegative.

Points on this clone: Different DNA sequences within this sample yield the same CDR3. V is TRBV9 and J is TRBJ2-7, with 10 bases lining up with TRBD2. The germline gives CDR1 SGDLS, CDR2 YYNGEE. This CDR3 is 15 amino acids long. The V segment lost 0 bases and the J segment 2 bases; nucleotides outside the gene matches: 2. CDR3 in amino acids: CASSVGLAGAYEQYF. CDR3 nucleotide sequence: TGTGCCAGCAGCGTAGGGCTAGCGGGAGCCTACGAGCAGTACTTC. Looking up the rest from reference TRBV9 and TRBJ2-7 gives the full variable domain: DSGVTQTPKHLITATGQRVTLRCSPRSGDLSVYWYQQSLDQGLQFLIQYYNGEERAKGNILERFSAQQFPDLHSELNLSSLELGDSALYFCASSVGLAGAYEQYFGPGTRLTVT.

V usage is TRBV5-1 and J usage is TRBJ2-7; TRBD2 aligns across 10 bases. Germline V gene sequence: CDR1 SGHRS, CDR2 YFSETQ. CDR3 size: 15 residues. Germline trimming cut 5 bases from V and 3 bases from J; bases unmatched to any gene: 8. This CDR3 reads CASSWGTSEYYEQYF. CDR3 sequence (DNA): TGCGCCAGCAGTTGGGGGACTAGCGAATACTACGAGCAGTACTTC.